This passage covers 6 T cell receptor beta chains from one sample sequenced in a study of CD4 T cells in relation to SARS-CoV-2 and coronaviruses. Antigen specificity for these receptors is unknown. Repertoires were generated with immunoSEQ multiplex PCR, while TCRdb's copy carries only in-frame clones and drops some. This table has some 19,000 clones, 60% to 75% appearing once. Before the COVID-19 pandemic, during about 2010-2019, CD4+ T cells were taken from unexposed donors. The cells were cultured for over eight days before CD4+ T cells were isolated. Material for sequencing was CD4+ T cells from PBMCs, cultured in vitro. The receptors come from a human donor in good health.

V and J are TRBV7-8 and TRBJ1-2, with 7 bases fitting TRBD1. The J segment lost 2 bases and the V segment lost 5 bases, leaving 2 bases of the junction unmatched. This CDR3 has 13 amino acids. Germline V lookup: CDR1 SGHVS, CDR2 FQNEAQ. The CDR3 nucleotides read TGTGCCAGCAGCGCACAGGGGAACTATGGCTACACCTTC. As protein: CASSAQGNYGYTF. The complete variable domain, with remaining parts taken from reference TRBV7-8 and TRBJ1-2, reads GAGVSQSPRYKVAKRGQDVALRCDPISGHVSLFWYQQALGQGPEFLTYFQNEAQLDKSGLPSDRFFAERPEGSVSTLKIQRTQQEDSAVYLCASSAQGNYGYTFGSGTRLTVV.

V gene TRBV3-1 (or the pseudogene TRBV3-2) combines with J gene TRBJ2-5; the match to TRBD2 covers 8 bases. Germline V gene data show CDR1 as LGHDT and CDR2 as YNNKEL (reference sequence). CDR3 size: 13 residues. Trimming at V came to 4 bases and at J to 5 bases, leaving 3 bases not matched to a gene. The CDR3 DNA reads TGTGCCAGCAGCCCCGGGAGGGTCGAGACCCAGTACTTC. Its translation: CASSPGRVETQYF.

The rearrangement links TRBV2 to TRBJ2-2; 7 bases are shared with TRBD1. Losses at the gene ends were 4 bases for V and 4 bases for J; bases not matched to a gene: 6. Per the germline V gene, CDR1 is SNHLY and CDR2 is FYNNEI. CDR3 length equals 15 residues. CDR3 amino acids: CASSGQGAATGELFF. The CDR3 nucleotides are TGTGCCAGCAGTGGACAGGGAGCAGCCACCGGGGAGCTGTTTTTT.

The rearrangement uses TRBV29-1 and TRBJ1-5; TRBD1 agrees at 10 bases. CDR1 is SQVTM, CDR2 ANQGSEA, per germline. The junction had 6 bases not matched to a gene; V was cut back by 6 bases and J by 4 bases. CDR3 size: 14 residues. In DNA form, the CDR3 reads TGCAGCGTAAAAACGGGACAGGGGAATCAGCCCCAGCATTTT. This translates into CSVKTGQGNQPQHF.

The chain has TRBV27 and TRBJ1-1; D possibly corresponds to TRBD1 (5 bases). The CDR3 consists of 12 residues. Germline CDR1 and CDR2: MNHEY and SMNVEV (reference sequence). Trimming took off 11 bases at V and 0 bases at J, with 10 bases between the two ends. CDR3: CAAGTVNTEAFF. The CDR3 nucleotides read TGTGCCGCCGGGACGGTGAACACTGAAGCTTTCTTT.

The chain combines TRBV5-1 with TRBJ2-1; 9 bases align to TRBD2. Germline CDR1 SGHRS, CDR2 YFSETQ. This CDR3 is 13 amino acids long. V shed 0 bases and J 9 bases; nucleotides not matched to a gene: 1. CDR3 protein: CASSLGLAVEQFF. The CDR3 DNA follows: TGCGCCAGCAGCTTGGGACTAGCGGTTGAGCAGTTCTTC.